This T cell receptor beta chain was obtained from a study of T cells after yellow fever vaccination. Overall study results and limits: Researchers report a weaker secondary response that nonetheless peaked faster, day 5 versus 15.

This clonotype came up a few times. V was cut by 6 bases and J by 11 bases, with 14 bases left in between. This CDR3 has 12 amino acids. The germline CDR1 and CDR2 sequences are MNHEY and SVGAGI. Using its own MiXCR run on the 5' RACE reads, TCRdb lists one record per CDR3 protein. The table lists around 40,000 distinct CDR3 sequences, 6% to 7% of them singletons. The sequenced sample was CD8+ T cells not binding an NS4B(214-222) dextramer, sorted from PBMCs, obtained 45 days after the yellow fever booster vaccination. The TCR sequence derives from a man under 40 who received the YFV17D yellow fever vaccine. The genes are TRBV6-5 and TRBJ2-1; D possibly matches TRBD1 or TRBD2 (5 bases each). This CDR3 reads CASRKSGAKQFF. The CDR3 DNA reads TGTGCCAGCAGAAAATCCGGGGCTAAGCAGTTCTTC.